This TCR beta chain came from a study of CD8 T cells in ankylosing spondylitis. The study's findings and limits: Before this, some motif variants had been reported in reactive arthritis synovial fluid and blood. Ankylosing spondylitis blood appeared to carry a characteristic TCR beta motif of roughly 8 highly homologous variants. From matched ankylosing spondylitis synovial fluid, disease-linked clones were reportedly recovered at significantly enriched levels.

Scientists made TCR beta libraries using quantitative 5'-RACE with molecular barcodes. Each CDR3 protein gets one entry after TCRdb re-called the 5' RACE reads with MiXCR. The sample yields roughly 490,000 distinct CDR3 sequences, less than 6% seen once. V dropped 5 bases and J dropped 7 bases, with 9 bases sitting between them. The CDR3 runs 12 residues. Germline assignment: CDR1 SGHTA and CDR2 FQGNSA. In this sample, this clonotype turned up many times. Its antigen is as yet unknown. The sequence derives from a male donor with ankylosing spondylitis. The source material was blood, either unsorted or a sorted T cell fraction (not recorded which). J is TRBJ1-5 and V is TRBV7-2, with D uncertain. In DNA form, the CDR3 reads TGTGCCAGCAGCCCAAGTTACCAGCCCCAGCATTTT. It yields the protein CASSPSYQPQHF.